This T cell receptor beta chain emerged from a study of T cell responses to AZD1222 COVID-19 vaccine. The study, taken as a whole, reports: The donor cohort was predominantly white British with a female majority, and clonal diversity may have been underestimated.

Only in-frame clones appear in the TCRdb table, and some are missing; sequencing was by immunoSEQ multiplex PCR. The sample comprises under 150,000 clones, 88% of which are singletons, and 4.5% to 6.5% rests with the top ten. Trimming pared 6 bases from V and 4 bases from J, leaving 12 bases between. The CDR3 has 12 amino acids. The germline gives CDR1 GTSNPN, CDR2 SVGIG (reference sequence). To note about this clone: Its cognate antigen is unknown.

This material consisted of peripheral blood, taken 28 days after the second AZD1222 dose. The clonotype comes from an adult who received the AZD1222 COVID-19 vaccine. The chain has TRBV30 and TRBJ1-2; perhaps TRBD1 as D (5 bases). CDR3 DNA sequence: TGTGCCTGCCAAAAGGGGTCCTATGGCTACACCTTC. Translation: CACQKGSYGYTF. Full variable domain (outside the CDR3, taken from reference TRBV30 and TRBJ1-2): SQTIHQWPATLVQPVGSPLSLECTVEGTSNPNLYWYRQAAGRGLQLLFYSVGIGQISSEVPQNLSASRPQDRQFILSSKKLLLSDSGFYLCACQKGSYGYTFGSGTRLTVV.